The 8 T cell receptor beta chains below come from one sample, sequenced in a study of blood T cell repertoires in COVID-19. Data came from immunoSEQ multiplex PCR; TCRdb stores just in-frame clones and leaves some out. The sample comprises around 280,000 clones, around 90% of which are singletons, and approximately 1.5% rests with the top ten. Sequencing was done on a sample of PBMCs or T cells enriched from blood (not recorded which). All receptors derive from a woman under 30 with acute COVID-19.

The rearrangement joins TRBV2 to TRBJ2-1; D uncertain. The ends were cut back, 7 bases at V and 2 bases at J, with 15 bases in the middle. This CDR3 spans 15 amino acids. CDR1 and CDR2 (germline): SNHLY, FYNNEI. CDR3 residues: CASTERPSTYNEQFF. The CDR3 nucleotides read TGTGCCAGCACGGAGCGTCCATCGACCTACAATGAGCAGTTCTTC. Combining the CDR3 with reference TRBV2 and TRBJ2-1 gives the whole variable domain EPEVTQTPSHQVTQMGQEVILRCVPISNHLYFYWYRQILGQKVEFLVSFYNNEISEKSEIFDDQFSVERPDGSNFTLKIRSTKLEDSAMYFCASTERPSTYNEQFFGPGTRLTVL.

The J gene is TRBJ2-7, the V gene TRBV6-5, with 8 bases lining up with TRBD1. V lost 7 bases, J lost 3 bases, and 8 bases stayed unmatched. CDR1 MNHEY and CDR2 SVGAGI come from the germline V gene. This CDR3 comprises 14 residues. The chain's CDR3 is CASTIRTGNYEQYF. In DNA, the CDR3 is TGTGCCAGCACCATTCGGACAGGGAACTACGAGCAGTACTTC.

The rearrangement joins TRBV6-2 or TRBV6-3 to TRBJ1-1, with TRBD1 matching over 7 bases. Germline CDR1 reads MNHEY; CDR2 reads SVGEGT. After removal of 4 bases from V and 0 bases from J, the junction contained 11 bases not matched to a gene. The CDR3 is made up of 17 amino acids. CDR3: CASSLWGEGALNTEAFF. The CDR3 DNA reads TGTGCCAGCAGTTTATGGGGTGAGGGGGCATTGAACACTGAAGCTTTCTTT.

This chain links TRBV19 with TRBJ1-1; possibly TRBD1 for D (5 bases). The ends were cut back, 8 bases at V and 2 bases at J, with 15 bases in the middle. This CDR3 region has 14 residues. CDR1 is LNHDA, CDR2 SQIVND, per germline (reference sequence). Written as DNA, the CDR3 is TGTGCCAGTGACAGACCGGGCAGTAACACTGAAGCTTTCTTT. This gives the protein CASDRPGSNTEAFF.

The V and J genes are TRBV2 and TRBJ2-5, with D unresolved. The germline gives CDR1 SNHLY, CDR2 FYNNEI. The length of the CDR3 is 13 residues. Trimming removed 4 bases at V and 1 base at J, with 7 bases between. Here the CDR3 DNA reads TGTGCCAGCAGTGCCCCAGTCCAAGAGACCCAGTACTTC. It yields the protein CASSAPVQETQYF.

The chain combines TRBV15 with TRBJ1-1; maybe TRBD1 (6 bases). In germline, CDR1 is LNHNV, CDR2 YYDKDF (reference sequence). V shed 1 base and J shed 5 bases, with 23 bases lying between them. The CDR3 spans 18 residues. DNA for the CDR3: TGTGCCACCAGCAGAGTTTCACGGGGGGCTGGACCGGGGACTGAAGCTTTCTTT. As protein: CATSRVSRGAGPGTEAFF.

A single count supports this clone. The V gene is TRBV19, the J gene TRBJ2-1, with TRBD1 matching over 7 bases. The V and J ends lost 5 bases and 1 base, in that order; junction bases with no gene match: 8. Per the germline V gene, CDR1 is LNHDA and CDR2 is SQIVND (reference sequence). CDR3 length: 16 amino acids. Written as DNA, the CDR3 is TGTGCCAGTAGTCCGAGGACAGGTCAATCCTACAATGAGCAGTTCTTC. It is translated as CASSPRTGQSYNEQFF.

The chain uses TRBV10-2 and TRBJ2-3, with 13 bases identical to TRBD2. The CDR3 spans 18 residues. J was trimmed by 3 bases and V by 8 bases; bases with no gene match: 14. The germline V gene has CDR1 WSHSY and CDR2 SAAADI. The CDR3 here is CASRFQPGTSGMTDTQYF. CDR3 nucleotides: TGCGCCAGCCGCTTCCAGCCCGGGACTAGCGGGATGACAGATACGCAGTATTTT.